These T cell receptor beta chains were read from a single sample in a study of PD-L1 blockade in urothelial cancer. Using immunoSEQ multiplex PCR, the repertoire was profiled, and TCRdb retains in-frame clones only, with some absent. The sample shows over 50,000 clones, about 86% of them seen only once. The material was PBMCs, obtained around atezolizumab (anti-PD-L1) treatment. All receptors come from a man aged 50-59 years with urothelial cancer. Each CDR3 is given with its conserved first and last residue. Fields, in order: V gene, D gene, clone size, J gene, CDR3 DNA, CDR3 protein. The D gene is left open where the match is weak. Clone sizes are given selectively: once, few, many, or a class where the clone is expanded.

v_call: TRBV5-1; d_call: NA; clone_size: few; j_call: TRBJ1-1; cdr3_nt: TGCGCCACCCATCACACTGAAGCTTTCTTT; cdr3_aa: CATHHTEAFF
v_call: TRBV5-6; d_call: TRBD1; clone_size: NA; j_call: TRBJ2-4; cdr3_nt: TGTGCCAGCAGCATACGGGACAGTTTAAACATTCAGTACTTC; cdr3_aa: CASSIRDSLNIQYF
v_call: TRBV2; d_call: NA; clone_size: NA; j_call: TRBJ2-3; cdr3_nt: TGTGCCAGCATGAGAGGAGGAAATACGCAGTATTTT; cdr3_aa: CASMRGGNTQYF
v_call: TRBV6-5; d_call: NA; clone_size: NA; j_call: TRBJ2-1; cdr3_nt: TGTGCCAGCAGTTACTCGAACCGGGTTGAGCAGTTCTTC; cdr3_aa: CASSYSNRVEQFF
v_call: TRBV27; d_call: TRBD1; clone_size: NA; j_call: TRBJ2-1; cdr3_nt: TGTGCCAGCAGTCCCCGGACAGGGAACTCCTACAATGAGCAGTTCTTC; cdr3_aa: CASSPRTGNSYNEQFF
v_call: TRBV10-1; d_call: NA; clone_size: NA; j_call: TRBJ2-1; cdr3_nt: TGCGCCAGCAGTGACCGGCAGGGCCTAAATGAGCAGTTCTTC; cdr3_aa: CASSDRQGLNEQFF
v_call: TRBV6-6; d_call: NA; clone_size: few; j_call: TRBJ1-1; cdr3_nt: TGTGCCAGCAGCCGGTCGCAGGGGTCGAACACTGAAGCTTTCTTT; cdr3_aa: CASSRSQGSNTEAFF
v_call: TRBV27; d_call: NA; clone_size: NA; j_call: TRBJ2-2; cdr3_nt: TGTGCCAGCAGTTTGGCGAGGGAGACCGGGGAGCTGTTTTTT; cdr3_aa: CASSLARETGELFF
v_call: TRBV9; d_call: NA; clone_size: NA; j_call: TRBJ1-2; cdr3_nt: TGTGCCAGCAGCGTAGCTGAGACATCACCTTATTTTGGCTACACCTTC; cdr3_aa: CASSVAETSPYFGYTF
v_call: TRBV25-1; d_call: TRBD1; clone_size: NA; j_call: TRBJ2-1; cdr3_nt: TGTGCCAGCAGTGAGACCGGGACAGGGGCATACAATGAGCAGTTCTTC; cdr3_aa: CASSETGTGAYNEQFF
v_call: TRBV29-1; d_call: NA; clone_size: NA; j_call: TRBJ2-7; cdr3_nt: TGCAGCGTGTATCTAGCGTACGAGCAGTACTTC; cdr3_aa: CSVYLAYEQYF
v_call: TRBV7-9; d_call: TRBD2; clone_size: NA; j_call: TRBJ2-1; cdr3_nt: TGTGCCAGCAGCTCCCGGAGCGGGAGCTCCTACAATGAGCAGTTCTTC; cdr3_aa: CASSSRSGSSYNEQFF
v_call: TRBV19; d_call: NA; clone_size: NA; j_call: TRBJ1-5; cdr3_nt: TGTGCCAGTAGTAGGAAGACAGGCCGCGATCAGCCCCAGCATTTT; cdr3_aa: CASSRKTGRDQPQHF
v_call: TRBV28; d_call: NA; clone_size: NA; j_call: TRBJ1-2; cdr3_nt: TGTGCCACTAGGAGGGACTATGGCTACACCTTC; cdr3_aa: CATRRDYGYTF
v_call: TRBV2; d_call: TRBD1; clone_size: NA; j_call: TRBJ1-2; cdr3_nt: TGTGCCAGCAGGGAAACAGGGGATGGCTATGGCTACACCTTC; cdr3_aa: CASRETGDGYGYTF
v_call: TRBV4-1; d_call: NA; clone_size: few; j_call: TRBJ2-1; cdr3_nt: TGCGCCAGCAGCCAACAGCAGGAGGGAGAGGAGCAGTTCTTC; cdr3_aa: CASSQQQEGEEQFF
v_call: TRBV28; d_call: NA; clone_size: NA; j_call: TRBJ2-3; cdr3_nt: TGTGCCAGCAACCCTCGGAGGCCGCTGGGCACAGATACGCAGTATTTT; cdr3_aa: CASNPRRPLGTDTQYF
v_call: TRBV19; d_call: TRBD1; clone_size: NA; j_call: TRBJ1-1; cdr3_nt: TGTGCCACTATGGGCAGGGGGCTCGGTGAAGCTTTCTTT; cdr3_aa: CATMGRGLGEAFF
v_call: TRBV28; d_call: NA; clone_size: NA; j_call: TRBJ1-5; cdr3_nt: TGTGCCAGCAGTTATCCAGGGCGAAATCAGCCCCAGCATTTT; cdr3_aa: CASSYPGRNQPQHF
v_call: TRBV10-1; d_call: TRBD2; clone_size: NA; j_call: TRBJ2-5; cdr3_nt: TGCGCCAGCAGTGGACTAGCGGGAGGCTCCCTCCTCGGGTGGGAGACCCAGTACTTC; cdr3_aa: CASSGLAGGSLLGWETQYF
v_call: TRBV30; d_call: TRBD2; clone_size: NA; j_call: TRBJ2-3; cdr3_nt: TGTGCCTGGACCCGGGACTACACAGATACGCAGTATTTT; cdr3_aa: CAWTRDYTDTQYF
v_call: TRBV28; d_call: NA; clone_size: NA; j_call: TRBJ2-7; cdr3_nt: TGTGCCAGCAGTTTAAGAGGGGGCGAGCAGTACTTC; cdr3_aa: CASSLRGGEQYF
v_call: TRBV6-4; d_call: NA; clone_size: NA; j_call: TRBJ1-6; cdr3_nt: TGTGCCAGCAGGGCCGGGATAGCGGATAATTCACCCCTCCACTTT; cdr3_aa: CASRAGIADNSPLHF
v_call: TRBV10-2; d_call: TRBD2; clone_size: NA; j_call: TRBJ2-3; cdr3_nt: TGCGCCAGCAGTGATCGCCAGCGGGAGTGGATTATGACAGATACGCAGTATTTT; cdr3_aa: CASSDRQREWIMTDTQYF
v_call: TRBV4-1; d_call: NA; clone_size: NA; j_call: TRBJ2-3; cdr3_nt: TGCGCCAGCAGCAGACCGGGACTTCCCGTCACAGATACGCAGTATTTT; cdr3_aa: CASSRPGLPVTDTQYF
v_call: TRBV7-9; d_call: NA; clone_size: few; j_call: TRBJ1-2; cdr3_nt: TGTGCCAGCACAGGGTTTTCTGACTATGGCTACACCTTC; cdr3_aa: CASTGFSDYGYTF
v_call: TRBV28; d_call: NA; clone_size: NA; j_call: TRBJ2-3; cdr3_nt: TGTGCCAGCGCCTACTTTACAGATACGCAGTATTTT; cdr3_aa: CASAYFTDTQYF
v_call: TRBV2; d_call: TRBD2; clone_size: NA; j_call: TRBJ2-7; cdr3_nt: TGTGCCAGCAATTTAGCGGGGGAGCAGTACTTC; cdr3_aa: CASNLAGEQYF